Listed below are T cell receptor beta chains from one sample, sequenced in a study of regulatory T cells in long-lasting Graves disease. MiXCR, run by TCRdb on the multiplex PCR reads, gives a single entry per CDR3 protein. The sample includes 400,000 to 500,000 distinct CDR3 sequences, around 20% of them seen just once. The specimen comprised peripheral blood mononuclear cells (PBMCs), sampled when the disease was refractory, from a patient treated with antithyroid drugs. Receptor source: a female donor with Graves disease. Each CDR3 is given with its conserved first and last residue. A D gene is named only where the DNA matches it firmly. Clone size is stated in some rows and not others, as once, few, many or a class when expanded.

d_call,clone_size,v_call,j_call,cdr3_aa,cdr3_nt
NA,many,TRBV20-1,TRBJ1-1,CSARRQDMNTEAFF,TGCAGTGCCAGGAGACAGGATATGAACACTGAAGCTTTCTTT
NA,few,TRBV11-2,TRBJ2-3,CASRLLIVGADTQYF,TGTGCCAGCAGACTACTGATAGTTGGAGCAGATACGCAGTATTTT
TRBD2,NA,TRBV7-6,TRBJ2-1,CASRGLAGVPFF,TGTGCCAGCAGGGGACTAGCGGGAGTTCCGTTCTTC
NA,many,TRBV2,TRBJ2-7,CASTTPRATYEQYF,TGTGCCAGCACAACCCCACGGGCAACCTACGAGCAGTACTTC
TRBD2,NA,TRBV29-1,TRBJ2-7,CSVRASGSSNEQYF,TGCAGCGTGAGGGCTAGCGGGAGTTCTAACGAGCAGTACTTC
TRBD1,many,TRBV5-4,TRBJ2-5,CASSIGTGGRETQYF,TGTGCCAGCAGCATAGGGACAGGGGGACGAGAGACCCAGTACTTC
TRBD2,once,TRBV7-9,TRBJ2-1,CASSPLAGVKRNEQFF,TGTGCCAGCAGCCCCCTAGCGGGAGTAAAAAGAAATGAGCAGTTCTTC
NA,many,TRBV9,TRBJ1-6,CASSVGTANSPLHF,TGTGCCAGCAGCGTAGGGACGGCTAATTCACCCCTCCACTTT
NA,few,TRBV12-5,TRBJ2-7,CASGSPFYRAYEQYF,TGTGCTAGTGGTTCCCCTTTCTACAGGGCCTACGAGCAGTACTTC
TRBD1,NA,TRBV20-1,TRBJ1-2,CSAQGQGKHYGYTF,TGCAGTGCTCAGGGACAGGGGAAACACTATGGCTACACCTTC
TRBD1,many,TRBV7-2,TRBJ1-2,CASSLVEGAGYGYTF,TGTGCCAGCAGCTTAGTGGAGGGGGCCGGCTATGGCTACACCTTC
TRBD1,many,TRBV2,TRBJ1-4,CAITNRDSFSSTNEKLFF,TGTGCCATTACCAACCGGGACAGCTTTTCCTCAACTAATGAAAAACTGTTTTTT
TRBD1,many,TRBV12-3/TRBV12-4,TRBJ1-5,CASSLGPRTGFLPQHF,TGTGCCAGCAGTTTAGGTCCCCGGACAGGGTTTTTGCCCCAGCATTTT
NA,few,TRBV12-3/TRBV12-4,TRBJ2-1,CASSSGLGINEQFF,TGTGCCAGCAGTTCCGGGCTGGGCATCAATGAGCAGTTCTTC
TRBD2,many,TRBV6-1,TRBJ2-6,CASSRGLSGANVLTF,TGTGCCAGCAGTCGGGGACTATCTGGGGCCAACGTCCTGACTTTC
TRBD2,NA,TRBV20-1,TRBJ2-1,CSAWTSGSSYNEQFF,TGCAGTGCTTGGACTAGCGGGAGCTCCTACAATGAGCAGTTCTTC
TRBD1,once,TRBV12-3/TRBV12-4,TRBJ2-1,CASTKQGALTNEQFF,TGTGCCAGCACCAAACAGGGGGCGCTTACCAATGAGCAGTTCTTC
NA,many,TRBV2,TRBJ1-2,CASIRTNIPFDGYTF,TGTGCCAGCATCAGGACGAACATCCCATTTGATGGCTACACCTTC
NA,NA,TRBV6-2/TRBV6-3,TRBJ2-1,CASSLGPGEFYNEQFF,TGTGCCAGCAGCCTTGGGCCCGGGGAGTTCTACAATGAGCAGTTCTTC
NA,few,TRBV5-1,TRBJ1-1,CASSLATGNPDTEAFF,TGCGCCAGCAGCTTGGCCACAGGGAACCCCGACACTGAAGCTTTCTTT
NA,few,TRBV6-1,TRBJ1-1,CASGADSLEAFF,TGTGCCAGCGGCGCGGACAGTCTCGAGGCTTTCTTT
NA,many,TRBV12-3/TRBV12-4,TRBJ2-2,CASTGWGPSNTGELFF,TGTGCCAGCACTGGATGGGGGCCCTCGAACACCGGGGAGCTGTTTTTT
NA,many,TRBV2,TRBJ1-1,CASRIQGNTEAFF,TGTGCCAGCAGAATACAGGGGAACACTGAAGCTTTCTTT
NA,NA,TRBV28,TRBJ2-7,CASSSRGGGSSYEQYF,TGTGCCAGCAGCTCCCGTGGGGGCGGTAGCTCCTACGAGCAGTACTTC
TRBD1,many,TRBV6-2/TRBV6-3,TRBJ2-2,CASRPDRGVGELFF,TGTGCCAGCAGGCCCGACAGGGGGGTCGGGGAGCTGTTTTTT
TRBD2,many,TRBV28,TRBJ2-7,CASTHVWGGEQYF,TGTGCCAGCACCCACGTTTGGGGGGGCGAGCAGTACTTC
TRBD1,NA,TRBV6-1,TRBJ1-5,CASSSTTGGGQPQHF,TGTGCCAGCAGTAGTACCACAGGGGGCGGTCAGCCCCAGCATTTT
NA,many,TRBV28,TRBJ2-7,CASSSSALGVSYEQYF,TGTGCCAGCAGTTCGTCAGCATTGGGGGTATCCTACGAGCAGTACTTC
TRBD2,many,TRBV20-1,TRBJ2-5,CSAVLAGRETQYF,TGCAGTGCTGTACTAGCGGGACGGGAGACCCAGTACTTC
NA,NA,TRBV20-1,TRBJ2-3,CSAIDWHRITDTQYF,TGCAGTGCTATTGACTGGCACCGCATCACAGATACGCAGTATTTT
TRBD1,NA,TRBV20-1,TRBJ1-5,CSASGTGYGLNQPQHF,TGCAGTGCTAGCGGGACAGGGTACGGGCTTAATCAGCCCCAGCATTTT
NA,NA,TRBV30,TRBJ1-1,CALGSYGMNTEAFF,TGTGCCCTTGGGTCCTATGGTATGAACACTGAAGCTTTCTTT
NA,many,TRBV11-2,TRBJ1-5,CASSLVTVNQPQHF,TGTGCCAGCAGCTTAGTAACAGTTAATCAGCCCCAGCATTTT
NA,NA,TRBV7-2,TRBJ1-1,CASSLVGGTSEAFF,TGTGCCAGCAGCTTAGTCGGGGGGACCTCTGAAGCTTTCTTT
NA,many,TRBV2,TRBJ2-7,CASILLAYEQYF,TGTGCCAGCATTCTATTAGCCTACGAGCAGTACTTC
NA,few,TRBV3-1,TRBJ2-7,CASSQDGGAYEQYF,TGTGCCAGCAGCCAAGATGGGGGCGCCTACGAGCAGTACTTC
NA,NA,TRBV4-1,TRBJ1-4,CASSQEGNEKLFF,TGCGCCAGCAGCCAAGAGGGTAATGAAAAACTGTTTTTT
TRBD1,few,TRBV3-1,TRBJ2-5,CASSQSVTGEETQYF,TGTGCCAGCAGCCAGTCTGTGACAGGGGAAGAGACCCAGTACTTC
TRBD2,many,TRBV2,TRBJ2-1,CASSLGLAGHEQFF,TGTGCCAGCAGCCTGGGACTAGCGGGACATGAGCAGTTCTTC
NA,many,TRBV2,TRBJ1-6,CASSERVGPLHF,TGTGCCAGCAGTGAACGGGTGGGCCCCCTCCACTTT
TRBD2,NA,TRBV20-1,TRBJ2-7,CSASTISSGRSYEQYF,TGCAGTGCCAGCACTATTTCTAGCGGGCGGTCCTACGAGCAGTACTTC
TRBD2,once,TRBV6-2/TRBV6-3,TRBJ2-5,CASSYWTSGRSQETQYF,TGTGCCAGCAGTTACTGGACTAGCGGGAGGAGCCAAGAGACCCAGTACTTC
NA,many,TRBV2,TRBJ2-7,CASSEPGIAYEQYF,TGTGCCAGCAGTGAACCCGGGATCGCGTACGAGCAGTACTTC
NA,NA,TRBV13,TRBJ2-2,CASSLAIAGELFF,TGTGCCAGCAGCTTAGCTATCGCCGGGGAGCTGTTTTTT
NA,many,TRBV6-6,TRBJ2-7,CASSYSDSSYEQYF,TGTGCCAGCAGTTACTCGGACAGTTCCTACGAGCAGTACTTC
TRBD1,many,TRBV19,TRBJ1-1,CASTPTGEYGEAFF,TGTGCCAGTACCCCGACAGGGGAGTATGGTGAAGCTTTCTTT
TRBD1,many,TRBV15,TRBJ1-2,CATTGGNYGYTF,TGTGCCACCACAGGGGGTAACTATGGCTACACCTTC
NA,many,TRBV28,TRBJ2-7,CASSSPVRAHEQYF,TGTGCCAGCAGTAGTCCCGTTAGGGCCCACGAGCAGTACTTC
NA,NA,TRBV30,TRBJ1-1,CAWIVGFTEAFF,TGTGCCTGGATCGTGGGTTTCACTGAAGCTTTCTTT